The clone carrying this T cell receptor beta chain was counted only a few times. Its antigen is not known. PCR employed 60 Vbeta and 13 Jbeta primers. The assay was immunoSEQ multiplex PCR, and TCRdb's table has in-frame clones only and misses some. The table lists 150,000 to 200,000 clones, 76% of them singletons. The CDR3 loop spans 15 amino acids. The ends lost 5 bases at V and 5 bases at J; junction bases unmatched: 14. Germline CDR1 and CDR2: GTSNPN and SVGIG (reference sequence). This record belongs to a study of cytomegalovirus exposure and HLA in healthy donors. The study's findings and limits: About 87% or about 30% of the time was how often most TCR beta V segments were productive, according to an earlier analysis.

Sequences were obtained from PBMCs. The TCR was taken from a male donor in good health and CMV-seronegative. The V and J genes are TRBV30 and TRBJ1-1, with 7 bases identical to TRBD1. CDR3 sequence (DNA): TGTGCCTGGCAAGACCCGGGACAGACGGGAACTGAAGCTTTCTTT. Translated: CAWQDPGQTGTEAFF.